This T cell receptor (beta chain) was obtained from a study of blood T cell repertoires in COVID-19. Across the study: Samples of COVID-19 (acute and convalescent) were obtained from the United States, Italy and Spain. T cells, B-cell-depleted T cells, or PBMCs provided the cDNA or gDNA that served as material.

The CDR3 has 12 residues. Trimming removed 2 bases at V and 11 bases at J, with 13 bases between. The germline CDR1 and CDR2 sequences are SGHNT and YYREEE (reference sequence). Authors' data handling: Reference gene primer amplification yielded estimated nucleated cell counts. Method: immunoSEQ multiplex PCR; TCRdb's copy keeps in-frame clones and lacks some. V and J calls and clone size are those listed in that table; D and trimming were worked out from the DNA. The table lists 110,000 to 150,000 clones, over 80% of them singletons. Cohort 3 recovery required two negative PCRs, clearance, or symptom resolution.

The TCR was taken from a man between 60 and 75 years old who had recovered from COVID-19. The specimen was PBMCs or T cells enriched from blood (not recorded which). The J gene is TRBJ1-1, the V gene TRBV5-4, with D unclear. CDR3 residues: CASSFDLFEAFF. The CDR3 bases are TGTGCCAGCAGCTTTGATTTATTCGAGGCTTTCTTT.